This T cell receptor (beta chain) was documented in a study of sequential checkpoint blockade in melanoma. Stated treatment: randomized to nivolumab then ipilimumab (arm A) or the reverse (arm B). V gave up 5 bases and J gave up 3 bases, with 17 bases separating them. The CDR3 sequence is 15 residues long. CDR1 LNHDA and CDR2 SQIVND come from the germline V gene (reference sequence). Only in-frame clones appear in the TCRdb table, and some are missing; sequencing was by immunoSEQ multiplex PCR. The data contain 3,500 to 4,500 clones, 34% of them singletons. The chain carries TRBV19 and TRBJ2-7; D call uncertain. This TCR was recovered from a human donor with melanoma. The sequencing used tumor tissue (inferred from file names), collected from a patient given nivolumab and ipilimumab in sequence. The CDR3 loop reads CASSGGVLQSYEQYF. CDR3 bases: TGTGCCAGTAGTGGCGGCGTGTTGCAAAGCTACGAGCAGTACTTC.